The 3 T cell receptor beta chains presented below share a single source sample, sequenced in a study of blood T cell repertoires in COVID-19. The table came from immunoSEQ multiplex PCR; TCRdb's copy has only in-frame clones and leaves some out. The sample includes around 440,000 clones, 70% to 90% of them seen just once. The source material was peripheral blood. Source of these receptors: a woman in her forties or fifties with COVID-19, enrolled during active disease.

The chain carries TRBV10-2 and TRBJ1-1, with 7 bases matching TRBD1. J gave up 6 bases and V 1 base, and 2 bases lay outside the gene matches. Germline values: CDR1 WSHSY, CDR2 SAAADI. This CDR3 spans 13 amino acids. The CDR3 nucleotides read TGCGCCAGCAGTGAGTGGCAGGGGGCTGAAGCTTTCTTT. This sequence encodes CASSEWQGAEAFF.

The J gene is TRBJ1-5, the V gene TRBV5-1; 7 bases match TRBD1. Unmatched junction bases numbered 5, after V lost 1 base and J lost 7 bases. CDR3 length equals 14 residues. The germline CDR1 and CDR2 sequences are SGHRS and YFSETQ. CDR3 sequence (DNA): TGCGCCAGCAGCTTGACTACAGGGGACCAGCCCCAGCATTTT. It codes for CASSLTTGDQPQHF.

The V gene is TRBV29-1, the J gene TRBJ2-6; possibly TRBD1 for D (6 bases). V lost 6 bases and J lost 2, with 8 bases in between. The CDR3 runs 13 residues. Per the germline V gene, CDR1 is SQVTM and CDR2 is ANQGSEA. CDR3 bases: TGCAGCGTCAGACAGGCTGGGGCCAACGTCCTGACTTTC. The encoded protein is CSVRQAGANVLTF.